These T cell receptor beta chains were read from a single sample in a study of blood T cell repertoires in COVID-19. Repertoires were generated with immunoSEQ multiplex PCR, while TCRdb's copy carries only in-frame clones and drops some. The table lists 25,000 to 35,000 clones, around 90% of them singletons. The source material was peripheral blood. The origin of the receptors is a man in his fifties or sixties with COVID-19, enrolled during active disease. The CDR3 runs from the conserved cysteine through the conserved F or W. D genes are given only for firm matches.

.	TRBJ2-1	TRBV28	CASTLEGSLNEQFF
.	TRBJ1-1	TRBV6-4	CASSDRGNTEAFF
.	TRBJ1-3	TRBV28	CASSAAGGSSGNTIYF
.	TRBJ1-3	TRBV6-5	CASSYELVPGNTIYF
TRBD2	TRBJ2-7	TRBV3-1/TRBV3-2	CASSPGTSGSYEQYF
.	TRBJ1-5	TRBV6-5	CASTAIALGGQPQHF
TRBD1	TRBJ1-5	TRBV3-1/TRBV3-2	CASSQTGTGYVQPQHF
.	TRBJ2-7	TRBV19	CASSYRRGYEQYF
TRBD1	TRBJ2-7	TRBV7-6	CASSPRQGGRPPYF
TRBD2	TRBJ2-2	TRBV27	CASSLSSGTLVGELFF
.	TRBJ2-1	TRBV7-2	CASSTQRVLNEQFF
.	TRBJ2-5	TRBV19	CASSIRRSPQETQYF
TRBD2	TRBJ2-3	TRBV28	CASSRSGRAPDTQYF
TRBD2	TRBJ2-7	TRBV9	CASSVDGVAGDEQYF
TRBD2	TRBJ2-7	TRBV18	CASSRSASGTSGSSYEQYF
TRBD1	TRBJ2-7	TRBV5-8	CASSPDRSEWRQYF
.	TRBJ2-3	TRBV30	CACLSEGKSTDTQYF
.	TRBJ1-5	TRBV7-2	CASSLGRFQPQHF
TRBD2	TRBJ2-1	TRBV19	CASNKRGVAGNEQFF
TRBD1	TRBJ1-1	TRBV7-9	CASSDHRGQNTEAFF
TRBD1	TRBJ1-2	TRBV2	CASMKGTGWDYGYTF
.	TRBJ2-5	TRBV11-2	CASSLVQETQYF
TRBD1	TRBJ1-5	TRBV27	CASSQGAPGGNQPQHF
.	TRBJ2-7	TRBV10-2	CASRGEPGAYEQYF
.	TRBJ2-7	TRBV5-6	CASSLAQTTYEQYF
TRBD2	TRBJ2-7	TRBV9	CASSSGGKEQYF
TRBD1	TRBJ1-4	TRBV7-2	CASSLDRGREKLFF
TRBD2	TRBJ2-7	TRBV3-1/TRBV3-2	CASSQFAGESEQYF
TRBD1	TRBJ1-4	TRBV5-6	CASSSPDRGREKLFF
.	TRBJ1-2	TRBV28	CASSFRPFVDGYTF
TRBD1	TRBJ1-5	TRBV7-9	CASSSDRGERNQPQHF
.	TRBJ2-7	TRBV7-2	CASSARDFDKQYF
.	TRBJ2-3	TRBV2	CASESADTQYF
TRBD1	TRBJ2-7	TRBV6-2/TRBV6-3	CASSTGTGGEQYF
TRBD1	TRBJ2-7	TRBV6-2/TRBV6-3	CASSYPHRQGPYEQYF
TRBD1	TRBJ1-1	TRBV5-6	CASSSGQGDTEAFF
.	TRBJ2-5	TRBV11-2	CASSRNTGEQETQYF
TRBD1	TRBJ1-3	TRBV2	CASRNRGDTIYF
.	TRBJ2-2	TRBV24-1	CATSQDSSELFF